This T cell receptor (beta chain) was identified during a study of CD8 T cells in Susac syndrome. An input of about 0.45 to 1 ug of RNA was subjected to reverse transcription using random hexamers. It was immunoSEQ multiplex PCR that amplified TCR beta CDR3 across 54 Vbeta and 13 Jbeta. MiXCR, run by TCRdb on the immunoSEQ multiplex PCR reads, gives a single entry per CDR3 protein. This table holds roughly 110,000 distinct CDR3 sequences, nearly 95% found once. The germline gives CDR1 MNHEY, CDR2 SVGEGT. The CDR3 covers 14 residues. V lost 7 bases and J lost 2, with 13 bases in between. The source of this sequence is a human donor in good health. The sequenced material came from CD4+ T cells from PBMCs. The chain is built from TRBV6-2 or TRBV6-3 and TRBJ2-3, with D perhaps matching TRBD1 (6 bases). CDR3 amino acids: CASTDWGPTDTQYF. DNA of the CDR3: TGTGCCAGCACCGACTGGGGGCCCACAGATACGCAGTATTTT.